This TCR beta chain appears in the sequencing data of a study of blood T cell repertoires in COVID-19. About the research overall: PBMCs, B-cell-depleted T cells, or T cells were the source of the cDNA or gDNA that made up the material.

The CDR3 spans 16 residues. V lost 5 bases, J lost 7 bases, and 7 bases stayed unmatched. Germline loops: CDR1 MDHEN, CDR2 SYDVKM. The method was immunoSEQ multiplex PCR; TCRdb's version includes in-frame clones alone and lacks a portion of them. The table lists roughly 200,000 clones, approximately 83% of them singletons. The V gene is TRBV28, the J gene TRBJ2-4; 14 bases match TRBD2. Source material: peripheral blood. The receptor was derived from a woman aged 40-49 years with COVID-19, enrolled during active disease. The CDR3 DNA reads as TGTGCCAGCAGTACATTGGGACTAGCGGGAGTGAACATTCAGTACTTC. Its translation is CASSTLGLAGVNIQYF. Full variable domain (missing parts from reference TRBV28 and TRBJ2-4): DVKVTQSSRYLVKRTGEKVFLECVQDMDHENMFWYRQDPGLGLRLIYFSYDVKMKEKGDIPEGYSVSREKKERFSLILESASTNQTSMYLCASSTLGLAGVNIQYFGAGTRLSVL.